A selection of T cell receptor beta chains follows, all from one sample in a study of blood T cell repertoires in COVID-19. The data were produced by immunoSEQ multiplex PCR, yet TCRdb's version contains in-frame clones alone and is incomplete. The table includes roughly 180,000 clones, about 84% detected once. Sequencing was carried out using PBMCs or T cells enriched from blood (not recorded which). The receptors were sampled from a woman between 40 and 55 years old with acute COVID-19. The CDR3 runs from the conserved cysteine through the conserved F or W. A D gene is named only where the DNA matches it firmly. A row's size may be missing; if present it is once, few, many or a size class.

>TRBV27|TRBJ2-1|NA|TRBD2
CASSPAPGRASYEQFF
TGTGCCAGCAGCCCAGCCCCCGGGAGGGCCTCGTATGAGCAGTTCTTC
>TRBV7-2|TRBJ2-1|NA|NA
CASSLRLPEARFF
TGTGCCAGCAGCTTACGGTTGCCGGAGGCGAGGTTCTTC
>TRBV5-4|TRBJ2-7|NA|NA
CASSWTGRDRYEQYF
TGTGCCAGCAGCTGGACAGGGAGGGATAGGTACGAGCAGTACTTC
>TRBV7-9|TRBJ2-1|NA|TRBD2
CASSRGTLAGVYNEQFF
TGTGCCAGCAGCCGCGGAACACTAGCGGGAGTTTACAATGAGCAGTTCTTC
>TRBV9|TRBJ2-1|NA|TRBD2
CASSVSGADYNEQFF
TGTGCCAGCAGCGTAAGCGGGGCTGACTACAATGAGCAGTTCTTC
>TRBV5-1|TRBJ2-5|NA|NA
CASKWRASAEETQYF
TGCGCCAGCAAATGGCGGGCATCAGCGGAAGAGACCCAGTACTTC
>TRBV27|TRBJ1-2|NA|TRBD1
CASSYFGTGKGGYTF
TGTGCCAGCTCCTACTTCGGGACAGGGAAGGGGGGCTACACCTTC
>TRBV7-9|TRBJ2-1|few|TRBD2
CASSLVLAGSYNEQFF
TGTGCCAGCAGCTTAGTCCTAGCGGGGTCCTACAATGAGCAGTTCTTC
>TRBV27|TRBJ2-5|NA|NA
CATSPGFDGRETQYF
TGTGCCACCTCCCCCGGGTTTGATGGTAGAGAGACCCAGTACTTC
>TRBV7-6|TRBJ2-4|NA|TRBD2
CASSAPTSGGGAKNIQYF
TGTGCCAGCAGCGCACCGACTAGCGGTGGAGGGGCCAAAAACATTCAGTACTTC
>TRBV7-9|TRBJ2-3|NA|TRBD2
CASSLTSGRPTDTQYF
TGTGCCAGCAGCTTGACTAGCGGGAGGCCGACAGATACGCAGTATTTT
>TRBV2|TRBJ2-7|NA|TRBD1
CASSTGVYEQYF
TGTGCCAGCAGCACAGGGGTCTACGAGCAGTACTTC
>TRBV5-8|TRBJ1-5|NA|NA
CASSLGSYSNQPQHF
TGTGCCAGCAGCTTGGGGAGTTATAGCAATCAGCCCCAGCATTTT
>TRBV3-1/TRBV3-2|TRBJ2-1|NA|NA
CASSPLGLYNEQFF
TGTGCCAGCAGCCCCCTAGGTCTGTACAATGAGCAGTTCTTC
>TRBV5-6|TRBJ1-2|NA|TRBD1
CASSFVTGGYGYTF
TGTGCCAGCAGCTTTGTTACAGGGGGCTATGGCTACACCTTC
>TRBV9|TRBJ1-1|NA|TRBD1
CASSLGQGSGNTEAFF
TGTGCCAGCAGCTTAGGACAGGGGTCGGGGAACACTGAAGCTTTCTTT
>TRBV5-1|TRBJ1-4|NA|NA
CASRLSGANEKLFF
TGCGCCAGCCGCCTCTCGGGGGCTAATGAAAAACTGTTTTTT
>TRBV5-1|TRBJ2-7|NA|TRBD1
CASSLITGDASRRQYF
TGCGCCAGCAGCCTTATTACAGGGGACGCGTCCAGGAGGCAGTACTTC
>TRBV12-3/TRBV12-4|TRBJ1-2|few|NA
CASSPDYSRGYTF
TGTGCCAGCAGTCCCGACTACTCCCGCGGCTACACCTTC
>TRBV7-6|TRBJ2-2|NA|NA
CASSFDRPTGELFF
TGTGCCAGCAGCTTTGACAGACCCACCGGGGAGCTGTTTTTT
>TRBV5-1|TRBJ1-1|NA|NA
CASSLLAGGNTEAFF
TGCGCCAGCAGCTTGTTGGCGGGGGGGAACACTGAAGCTTTCTTT
>TRBV21-1|TRBJ1-6|NA|NA
CASSPRRGFYNSPLHF
TGTGCCAGCAGTCCCCGGCGAGGGTTCTATAATTCACCCCTCCACTTT
>TRBV29-1|TRBJ2-1|NA|TRBD2
CSVESLWSSGRGEQFF
TGCAGCGTTGAAAGTCTATGGTCTAGCGGGAGGGGTGAGCAGTTCTTC
>TRBV20-1|TRBJ1-1|NA|NA
CSASRQNTEAFF
TGCAGTGCTAGTCGACAGAACACTGAAGCTTTCTTT
>TRBV6-4|TRBJ2-2|NA|NA
CASSDMGGSNTGELFF
TGTGCCAGCAGTGACATGGGCGGGTCGAACACCGGGGAGCTGTTTTTT
>TRBV4-2|TRBJ2-7|NA|TRBD2
CASSQEIAGVREQYF
TGTGCCAGCAGCCAAGAGATAGCGGGAGTGCGAGAGCAGTACTTC
>TRBV15|TRBJ1-2|NA|NA
CATSRGRTADGYTF
TGTGCCACCAGCAGAGGTCGGACAGCGGATGGCTACACCTTC
>TRBV7-3|TRBJ2-2|NA|TRBD2
CASSKIAGVGAGELFF
TGTGCCAGCAGCAAAATAGCGGGAGTAGGCGCCGGGGAGCTGTTTTTT
>TRBV4-1|TRBJ1-6|NA|NA
CASSQEGRNSPLHF
TGCGCCAGCAGCCAAGAAGGGAGGAATTCACCCCTCCACTTT
>TRBV7-9|TRBJ2-1|NA|TRBD2
CASSLETSGHNEQFF
TGTGCCAGCAGCCTCGAGACTAGCGGGCACAATGAGCAGTTCTTC
>TRBV4-1|TRBJ2-3|few|TRBD2
CASSQRLAGDDTQYF
TGCGCCAGCAGCCAAAGACTAGCGGGAGATGATACGCAGTATTTT
>TRBV19|TRBJ2-3|NA|NA
CASSIELAGDTQYF
TGTGCCAGTAGTATTGAACTAGCTGGAGATACGCAGTATTTT
>TRBV2|TRBJ2-3|NA|TRBD2
CASHLESGRIWPGTDTQYF
TGTGCCAGCCACCTCGAAAGCGGGAGGATATGGCCGGGCACAGATACGCAGTATTTT
>TRBV4-2|TRBJ2-5|NA|NA
CASSQDRGQETQYF
TGTGCCAGCAGCCAAGACAGGGGCCAAGAGACCCAGTACTTC
>TRBV7-3|TRBJ2-3|NA|NA
CASSPGLRVGDTQYF
TGTGCCAGCAGCCCGGGACTTCGGGTTGGAGATACGCAGTATTTT
>TRBV7-2|TRBJ1-2|NA|NA
CASSFTAAPVVYGYTF
TGTGCCAGCAGCTTTACAGCCGCCCCGGTGGTCTATGGCTACACCTTC